Presented here are 3 T cell receptor beta chains from one specimen sequenced in a study of OX40 agonist ivuxolimab in advanced cancers. The library was made by the immunoSEQ multiplex PCR assay. This is the immuneACCESS table as TCRdb keeps it, with only in-frame sequences that have V and J called. A part of the clones is gone; compared with another copy, unresolved V genes explain less than half, and the rest is unexplained. Counted in this sample were roughly 50,000 clones; around 87% of them appeared once. Of the sample, approximately 0.39% falls within the top ten clones. Material: CD4+ or CD8+ T cells sorted from blood, obtained in a trial of the OX40 agonist ivuxolimab. The origin of the receptors is an adult with an advanced solid tumor such as melanoma, head and neck, liver or kidney cancer.

The chain carries TRBV5-1 and TRBJ2-5, with TRBD1 as a possible D gene (5 bases). Per the germline V gene, CDR1 is SGHRS and CDR2 is YFSETQ. V dropped 5 bases and J dropped 1 base, with 9 bases sitting between them. The CDR3 runs 13 residues. DNA for the CDR3: TGCGCCAGCAGAAAGGGGTCCCAAGAGACCCAGTACTTC. It specifies CASRKGSQETQYF.

The chain carries TRBV19 and TRBJ2-4; a possible D gene is TRBD1 (6 bases). The germline V gene has CDR1 LNHDA and CDR2 SQIVND (reference sequence). V lost 5 bases, J lost 4 bases, and 9 bases lay in between. The CDR3 runs 13 residues. The CDR3 coding sequence is TGTGCCAGTAGTCTAGGACAGAAAAACATTCAGTACTTC. As protein: CASSLGQKNIQYF.

The V call is TRBV7-9, the J call TRBJ1-6; a possible D gene is TRBD1 (5 bases). The CDR3 runs 14 residues. The V end was cut by 5 bases, the J end by 10 bases, with 15 bases between. CDR1 and CDR2 (germline): SEHNR, FQNEAQ (reference sequence). This CDR3 reads CASSPGGDASPLHF. The CDR3, as DNA: TGTGCCAGCAGCCCCGGGGGGGACGCCTCACCCCTCCACTTT.